Listed below are T cell receptor beta chains from one sample, sequenced in a study of CD8+CD57+ T cells in acquired aplastic anemia. Using its own MiXCR run on the reads, TCRdb lists one record per CDR3 protein. This repertoire shows some 200,000 distinct CDR3 sequences, about half found once; its top ten account for 15% to 20%. Sequencing was done on a sample of sorted CD4+, CD8+, or CD8+CD57+ T cells (not recorded which) from PBMCs. These receptors all come from a human donor with aplastic anemia. Both conserved end residues are part of each CDR3. The D gene is left open where the match is weak.

j_gene: TRBJ2-1
d_gene: NA
v_gene: TRBV5-1
CDR3aa: CASSWMAGNEQFF

j_gene: TRBJ1-4
d_gene: NA
v_gene: TRBV5-1
CDR3aa: CASSQTTATNEKLFF

j_gene: TRBJ2-2
d_gene: TRBD1
v_gene: TRBV12-3/TRBV12-4
CDR3aa: CGTGVTGELFF

j_gene: TRBJ1-2
d_gene: NA
v_gene: TRBV20-1
CDR3aa: CSAQITNYGYTF

j_gene: TRBJ1-4
d_gene: TRBD1
v_gene: TRBV5-5
CDR3aa: CASSLGAEQGVKKLFF

j_gene: TRBJ2-2
d_gene: TRBD1
v_gene: TRBV6-1
CDR3aa: CASRGQGFGELFF

j_gene: TRBJ2-7
d_gene: NA
v_gene: TRBV20-1
CDR3aa: CSASRTHEQYF

j_gene: TRBJ1-2
d_gene: TRBD1
v_gene: TRBV12-3/TRBV12-4
CDR3aa: CATTVRDRVLSYGYTF

j_gene: TRBJ1-4
d_gene: NA
v_gene: TRBV3-1
CDR3aa: CASSQVLQPNEKLFF

j_gene: TRBJ1-2
d_gene: NA
v_gene: TRBV7-2
CDR3aa: CASSFAPGPRSYGYTF

j_gene: TRBJ2-2
d_gene: NA
v_gene: TRBV9
CDR3aa: CASSVGQVNTGELFF

j_gene: TRBJ1-1
d_gene: NA
v_gene: TRBV6-1
CDR3aa: CASSESTPPTEAFF

j_gene: TRBJ2-3
d_gene: NA
v_gene: TRBV20-1
CDR3aa: CSSFGSLRTDTQYF